Listed here is a single TCR beta chain. Assay used: immunoSEQ multiplex PCR; TCRdb lists only in-frame clones, some missing. The sample has tens of thousands of clones; 79% are singletons. This specimen belongs to a study of blood T cell repertoires in COVID-19. On the study more broadly: Sample material is recorded as cDNA or gDNA derived from T cells, B-cell-depleted T cells, or PBMCs.

This CDR3 contains 18 residues. This clonotype was obtained from a man between 60 and 75 years old with active or convalescent COVID-19. Sequencing was done on a sample of peripheral blood. This chain connects TRBV21-1 to TRBJ2-3; the DNA was not compared with TRBD1, the D call given in the table. TRBV21-1 is classified as a pseudogene. The CDR3 is CASSRIGQNILSTDTQYF. CDR3 coding DNA: TGTGCCAGCAGTCGCATCGGACAGAACATACTGAGCACAGATACGCAGTATTTT.